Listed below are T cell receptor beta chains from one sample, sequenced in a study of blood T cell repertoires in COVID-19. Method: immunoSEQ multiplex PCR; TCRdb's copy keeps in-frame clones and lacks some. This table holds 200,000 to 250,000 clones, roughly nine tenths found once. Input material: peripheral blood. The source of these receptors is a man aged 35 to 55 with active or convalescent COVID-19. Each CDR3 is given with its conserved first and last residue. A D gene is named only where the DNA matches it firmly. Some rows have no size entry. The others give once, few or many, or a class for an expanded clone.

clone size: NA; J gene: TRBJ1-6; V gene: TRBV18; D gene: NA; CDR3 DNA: TGTGCCAGCTCACCCGCATCAGGGTGGCAGAATTCACCCCTCCACTTT; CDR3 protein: CASSPASGWQNSPLHF
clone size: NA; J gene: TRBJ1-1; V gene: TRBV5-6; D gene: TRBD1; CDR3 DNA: TGTGCCAGCAGCTTAGGGGGCGGGAACACTGAAGCTTTCTTT; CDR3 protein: CASSLGGGNTEAFF
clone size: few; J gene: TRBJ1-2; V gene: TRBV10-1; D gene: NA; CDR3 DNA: TGCGCCAGCAGTGAGAGCGCAAACTATGGCTACACCTTC; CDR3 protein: CASSESANYGYTF
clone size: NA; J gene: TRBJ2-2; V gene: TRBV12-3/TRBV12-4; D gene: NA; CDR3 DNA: TGTGCCGGCAGGAGATTCACCGGGGAGCTGTTTTTT; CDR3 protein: CAGRRFTGELFF
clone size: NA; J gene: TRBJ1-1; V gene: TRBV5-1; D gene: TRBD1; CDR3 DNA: TGCGCCAGCAGTCGTGATGGGACAGTATTGAACACTGAAGCTTTCTTT; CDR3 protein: CASSRDGTVLNTEAFF
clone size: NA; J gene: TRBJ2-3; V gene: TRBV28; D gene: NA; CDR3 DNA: TGTGCCAGCAGTTTAGTTGGGTCGGGTGAAGGCACAGATACGCAGTATTTT; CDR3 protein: CASSLVGSGEGTDTQYF
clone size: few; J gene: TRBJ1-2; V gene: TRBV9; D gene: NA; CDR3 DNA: TGTGCCAGCAGCGTAGCTAACGACAGAGACAGGTTCTATGGCTACACCTTC; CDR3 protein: CASSVANDRDRFYGYTF
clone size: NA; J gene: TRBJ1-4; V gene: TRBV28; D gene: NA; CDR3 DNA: TGTGCCAGCAGTCTACACACGGGGAATGAAAAACTGTTTTTT; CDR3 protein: CASSLHTGNEKLFF
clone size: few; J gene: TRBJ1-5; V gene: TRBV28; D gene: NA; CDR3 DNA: TGTGCCAGCAGGTTCACAGGCGCCCTAAATCAGCCCCAGCATTTT; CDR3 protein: CASRFTGALNQPQHF
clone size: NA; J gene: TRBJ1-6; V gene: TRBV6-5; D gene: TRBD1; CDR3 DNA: TGTGCCAGCAGTTACTCGTTGTCAGGGGGAAATTCACCCCTCCACTTT; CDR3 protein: CASSYSLSGGNSPLHF
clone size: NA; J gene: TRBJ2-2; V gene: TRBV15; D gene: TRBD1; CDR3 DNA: TGTGCCACCAGCAGAGCACAGGGGGTTAGAACCGGGGAGCTGTTTTTT; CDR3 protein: CATSRAQGVRTGELFF
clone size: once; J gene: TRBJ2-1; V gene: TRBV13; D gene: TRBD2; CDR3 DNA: TGTGCCAGCAGCCCCTCTAGCGGGGGGCGATACAATGAGCAGTTCTTC; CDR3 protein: CASSPSSGGRYNEQFF
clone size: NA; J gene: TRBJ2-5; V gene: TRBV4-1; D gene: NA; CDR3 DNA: TGCGCCAGCAGCCAAAGGGGGGGACTTCAAGAGACCCAGTACTTC; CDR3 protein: CASSQRGGLQETQYF
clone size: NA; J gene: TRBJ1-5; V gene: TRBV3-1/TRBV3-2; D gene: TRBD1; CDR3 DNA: TGTGCCAGCAGCCAATCCGGGACAGGGTTTATCAATCAGCCCCAGCATTTT; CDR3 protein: CASSQSGTGFINQPQHF
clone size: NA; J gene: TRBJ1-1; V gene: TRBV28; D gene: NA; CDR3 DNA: TGTGCCAGCAGGACATTCCCCCCCACACTCACTGAAGCTTTCTTT; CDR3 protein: CASRTFPPTLTEAFF
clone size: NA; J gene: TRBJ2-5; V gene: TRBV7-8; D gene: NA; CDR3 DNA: TGTGCCAGCAGTTCGGACTTTTCTTTTCAAACCGAGACCCAGTACTTC; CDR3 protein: CASSSDFSFQTETQYF
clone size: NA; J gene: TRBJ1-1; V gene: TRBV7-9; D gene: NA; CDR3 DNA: TGTGCCAGCAGCTCCGAAGGCGGCACTGAAGCTTTCTTT; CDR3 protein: CASSSEGGTEAFF
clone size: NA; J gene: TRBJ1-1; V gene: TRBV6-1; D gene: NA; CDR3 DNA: TGTGCCAGCAGTCAGCGGTGGGAAGCTTTCTTT; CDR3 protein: CASSQRWEAFF
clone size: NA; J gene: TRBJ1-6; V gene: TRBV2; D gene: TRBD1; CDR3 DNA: TGTGCCAGCATCCTCAGGGGGGCGGCGAATTCACCCCTCCACTTT; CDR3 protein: CASILRGAANSPLHF
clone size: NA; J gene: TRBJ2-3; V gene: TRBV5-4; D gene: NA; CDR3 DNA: TGTGCCAGCAGCGCCGGGATCTCTAGCACAGATACGCAGTATTTT; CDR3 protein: CASSAGISSTDTQYF
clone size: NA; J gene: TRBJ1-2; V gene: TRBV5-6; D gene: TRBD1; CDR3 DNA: TGTGCCAGCAGCCTGGACAGGGTCAGGGGCTACACCTTC; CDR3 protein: CASSLDRVRGYTF
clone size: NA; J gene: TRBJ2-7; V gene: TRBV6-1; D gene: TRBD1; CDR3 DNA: TGTGCCAGCAGCCTACAGGGGAGAAACGAGCAGTACTTC; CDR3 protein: CASSLQGRNEQYF
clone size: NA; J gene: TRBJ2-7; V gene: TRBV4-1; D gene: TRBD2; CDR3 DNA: TGCGCCAGCAGCTCACTAGCGGGAGGGCCAGGGTACGAGCAGTACTTC; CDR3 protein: CASSSLAGGPGYEQYF
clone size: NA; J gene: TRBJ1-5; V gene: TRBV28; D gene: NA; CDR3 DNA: TGTGCCAGCAGTTCTTTAACGGATCTCGGGGAAGGGCATTTT; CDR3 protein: CASSSLTDLGEGHF
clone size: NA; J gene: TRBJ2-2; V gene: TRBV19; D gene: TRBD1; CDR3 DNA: TGTGCCAGTAAGGAACAGGGGGTTAACGGGGAGCTGTTTTTT; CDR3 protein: CASKEQGVNGELFF
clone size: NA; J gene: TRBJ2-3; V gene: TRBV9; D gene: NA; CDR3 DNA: TGTGCCAGCAGCGTCGAACTAGAGAAACGCACAGATACGCAGTATTTT; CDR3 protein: CASSVELEKRTDTQYF
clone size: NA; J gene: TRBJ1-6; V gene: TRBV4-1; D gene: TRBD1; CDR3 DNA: TGCGCCAGCAGCCCCCGAGGACAGGGCAATTCACCCCTCCACTTT; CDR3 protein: CASSPRGQGNSPLHF
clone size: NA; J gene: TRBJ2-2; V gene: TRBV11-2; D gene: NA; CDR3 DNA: TGTGCCAGCAGCTTACGGGGGTTGGGCACCGGGGAGCTGTTTTTT; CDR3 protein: CASSLRGLGTGELFF
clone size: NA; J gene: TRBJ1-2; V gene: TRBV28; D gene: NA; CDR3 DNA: TGTGCCAGCAGTTTAGGGGGCAACTATGGCTACACCTTC; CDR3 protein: CASSLGGNYGYTF
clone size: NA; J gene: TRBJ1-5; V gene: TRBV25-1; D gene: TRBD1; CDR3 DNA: TGTGCCAGCAGTCGACAGGGATCGAATCAGCCCCAGCATTTT; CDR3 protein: CASSRQGSNQPQHF
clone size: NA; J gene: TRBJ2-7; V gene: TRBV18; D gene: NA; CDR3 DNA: TGTGCCAGCTCACCACCGACTACAGGGCCCTACGAGCAGTACTTC; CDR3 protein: CASSPPTTGPYEQYF
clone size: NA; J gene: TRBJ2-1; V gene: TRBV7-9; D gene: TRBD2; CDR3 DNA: TGTGCCAGCCTAAGTCCCCACAGCGGGGCTAGCTCCTACAATGAGCAGTTCTTC; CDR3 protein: CASLSPHSGASSYNEQFF
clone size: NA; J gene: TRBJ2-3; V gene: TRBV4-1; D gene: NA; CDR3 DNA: TGCGCCAGCAGCCAAGCCGGGGGTAGCACAGATACGCAGTATTTT; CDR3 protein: CASSQAGGSTDTQYF